The entry that follows covers one TCR beta chain sequence. The sample originates from a study of human T cells and chemical hapten exposure. Per the germline V gene, CDR1 is ENHRY and CDR2 is SYGVKD. V lost 2 bases to trimming and J lost 4 bases; unmatched junction nucleotides: 1. This CDR3 contains 14 residues. Time point described: pre-sensitization, week 0. The treatment here: therapeutic diphenylcyclopropenone sensitization with weekly scalp DPC. MiXCR was run by TCRdb on the RACE reads, yielding one entry per CDR3 protein. This table holds about 80,000 distinct CDR3 sequences, 11% to 15% found once.

This sequence joins TRBV10-3 and TRBJ2-1; 8 bases are a match to TRBD1. The sequence came from a woman aged 45 to 65 with alopecia areata. Some clones in this sample may be carry-over from other donors' samples. Source: whole blood, taken in connection with sensitization to the hapten diphenylcyclopropenone (DPC). CDR3 nucleotides: TGTGCCATCAGTGAGACAGGGGGGTACAATGAGCAGTTCTTC. As protein: CAISETGGYNEQFF.